This entry lists 26 T cell receptor beta chains sequenced from one sample in a study of cytomegalovirus exposure and HLA in healthy donors. This PCR relied on a set of 60 Vbeta primers and 13 Jbeta primers. Sequencing used immunoSEQ multiplex PCR; TCRdb keeps in-frame clones, though not all of them. This sample yields more than 150,000 clones, of which roughly 82% are seen a single time; about 1.6% belongs to the top ten. Sequenced input: PBMCs. The receptors derive from a man aged 40-49 years in good health and CMV-seronegative.

The V and J genes are TRBV5-4 and TRBJ1-2, with TRBD1 matching over 7 bases. The CDR3 contains 14 residues. J lost 8 bases, V lost 0 bases, and 7 bases had no gene match. Per germline, CDR1 SGHNT and CDR2 YYREEE (reference sequence). This CDR3 reads CASSLDRGTGGYTF. CDR3 DNA sequence: TGTGCCAGCAGCTTGGACAGGGGAACAGGGGGCTACACCTTC. The whole variable domain, filled in from reference TRBV5-4 and TRBJ1-2, reads ETGVTQSPTHLIKTRGQQVTLRCSSQSGHNTVSWYQQALGQGPQFIFQYYREEENGRGNFPPRFSGLQFPNYSSELNVNALELDDSALYLCASSLDRGTGGYTFGSGTRLTVV.

The CDR3 region is CASSLAHVSIRYF. The CDR3 DNA sequence: TGTGCCAGCAGCTTGGCGCACGTTAGTATTCGGTACTTC. This rearrangement joins TRBV5-6 to TRBJ2-5; D call uncertain. The CDR3 totals 13 residues. Germline values: CDR1 SGHDT, CDR2 YYEEEE. V dropped 0 bases and J dropped 13 bases, with 16 bases sitting between them.

This clone was seen just once. The J gene is TRBJ2-5, the V gene TRBV7-9; no definite D call. Trimming left V 4 bases short and J 2 bases short, with 2 bases between. The CDR3 spans 11 residues. CDR1 and CDR2 from the germline V gene are SEHNR and FQNEAQ (reference sequence). CDR3 in amino acids: CASSSQETQYF. The CDR3 bases are TGTGCCAGCAGCTCTCAAGAGACCCAGTACTTC.

The rearrangement links TRBV6-5 to TRBJ1-1, with a weak D call TRBD1 (5 bases). The CDR3 runs 11 residues. V was shortened by 10 bases and J by 1 base, with 7 bases between the two germline ends. Germline CDR1 is MNHEY and CDR2 is SVGAGI. CDR3 DNA: TGTGCCACGACAGCGAACACTGAAGCTTTCTTT. Its translation: CATTANTEAFF.

This chain uses TRBV7-2 with TRBJ2-5; no definite D call. The germline V gene has CDR1 SGHTA and CDR2 FQGNSA. The CDR3 length is 13 residues. V lost 1 base and J 4 bases, leaving 7 bases between the germline ends. The CDR3, as DNA: TGTGCCAGCAGCTTAGAACGCGGAGAGACCCAGTACTTC. This codes for CASSLERGETQYF.

This clone was recorded only once. This chain connects TRBV11-2 to TRBJ2-7, with 7 positions matching TRBD2. J was trimmed by 2 bases and V by 2 bases; bases with no gene match: 6. The germline V gene has CDR1 SGHAT and CDR2 FQNNGV. The CDR3 is made up of 15 amino acids. CDR3 region: CASSLSVGGTYEQYF. CDR3 nucleotide sequence: TGTGCCAGCAGCTTATCGGTCGGGGGGACCTACGAGCAGTACTTC.

CDR3 region: CASSKTGTGEQTQYF. In DNA form, the CDR3 reads TGTGCCAGCAGTAAAACCGGGACAGGGGAACAGACCCAGTACTTC. The gene calls are TRBV2 and TRBJ2-5; 10 nucleotides align to TRBD1. V lost 5 bases and J lost 6; bases outside the gene matches: 9. The CDR3 runs to 15 residues. Germline CDR1 and CDR2: SNHLY and FYNNEI. The full variable domain, in which reference TRBV2 and TRBJ2-5 provide the parts outside the CDR3, is EPEVTQTPSHQVTQMGQEVILRCVPISNHLYFYWYRQILGQKVEFLVSFYNNEISEKSEIFDDQFSVERPDGSNFTLKIRSTKLEDSAMYFCASSKTGTGEQTQYFGPGTRLLVL.

A few counts support this clone. The chain joins TRBV30 to TRBJ1-2; 7 bases align to TRBD1. The CDR3 loop spans 15 amino acids. V dropped 2 bases and J dropped 8; count of bases not matched to a gene: 14. Germline CDR1 reads GTSNPN; CDR2 reads SVGIG (reference sequence). Here the CDR3 reads CAWSRDRFKRDGYTF. CDR3 in DNA: TGTGCCTGGAGTCGGGACAGATTTAAAAGAGACGGCTACACCTTC.

The J gene is TRBJ2-3, the V gene TRBV9; no clear D. V shed 4 bases and J shed 6 bases, with 21 bases lying between them. This CDR3 comprises 16 residues. Germline assignment: CDR1 SGDLS and CDR2 YYNGEE. Here the CDR3 DNA reads TGTGCCAGCAGCCTCAACGCCAGGCCCGAGTTGGATACGCAGTATTTT. Its translation: CASSLNARPELDTQYF.

The V call is TRBV5-6, the J call TRBJ1-4, with TRBD1 identical over 9 bases. The CDR3 is 16 residues long. V shed 4 bases, J shed 8 bases, and the junction held 12 bases outside the gene matches. Germline V gene data show CDR1 as SGHDT and CDR2 as YYEEEE. Here the CDR3 reads CASSPVYRGRDEKLFF. The CDR3 DNA sequence: TGTGCCAGCAGCCCTGTCTACAGGGGGCGAGACGAAAAACTGTTTTTT.

The chain couples TRBV29-1 to TRBJ1-1; TRBD1 might be the D (5 bases). V was pared by 4 bases and J by 0 bases, with 12 bases between. CDR1 is SQVTM, CDR2 ANQGSEA, per germline. CDR3 length equals 14 residues. The CDR3 protein is CSVAGRGLNTEAFF. The CDR3 DNA follows: TGCAGCGTTGCAGGGCGGGGATTGAACACTGAAGCTTTCTTT.

This chain joins TRBV6-1 and TRBJ1-3; D is undetermined. The V end was cut by 1 base, the J end by 0 bases, with 7 bases between. The CDR3 spans 15 residues. Per germline, CDR1 MNHNS and CDR2 SASEGT. The DNA for the CDR3 is TGTGCCAGCAGTGAAGGAGGGCCCTCTGGAAACACCATATATTTT. Translation: CASSEGGPSGNTIYF.

V usage is TRBV9 and J usage is TRBJ2-5; TRBD2 matches 13 bases. The CDR3 has 16 amino acids. Per germline, CDR1 SGDLS and CDR2 YYNGEE. With 0 bases clipped from V and 5 bases from J, the junction kept 4 bases outside the gene matches. The CDR3 protein is CASSVATSGGAETQYF. Written as DNA, the CDR3 is TGTGCCAGCAGCGTAGCTACTAGCGGGGGGGCTGAGACCCAGTACTTC.

The chain joins TRBV21-1 to TRBJ1-4. TRBV21-1 constitutes a pseudogene. The CDR3 sequence is 19 residues long. The CDR3 loop is CASSKAPPGSKEGNEKLFF. As DNA, the CDR3 is TGTGCCAGCAGCAAAGCCCCCCCGGGATCCAAAGAGGGTAATGAAAAACTGTTTTTT.

The chain employs TRBV6-5 and TRBJ2-1; TRBD2 agrees at 8 bases. V lost 7 bases, J lost 6 bases, and 11 bases stayed unmatched. The CDR3 covers 15 residues. From germline, CDR1 is MNHEY and CDR2 SVGAGI. The CDR3 DNA sequence: TGTGCCAGCACCCTACGGGGGGGGGCGGGCAATGAGCAGTTCTTC. It codes for CASTLRGGAGNEQFF.

This clone was seen more than once but under ten times. V gene TRBV7-9 combines with J gene TRBJ2-3, with D possibly TRBD2 on 5 matching bases. Germline V gives CDR1 SEHNR, CDR2 FQNEAQ (reference sequence). V dropped 4 bases and J dropped 10 bases, with 21 bases sitting between them. The CDR3 totals 15 residues. The CDR3 bases are TGTGCCAGCAGCTCTGGTGCCACTAGTTTCATTGCGCAGTATTTT. Encoded protein: CASSSGATSFIAQYF.

The CDR3 DNA sequence: TGCGCCAGCAGCCGGGCCCGGTACAGGGTGGAGACCCAGTACTTC. Its protein is CASSRARYRVETQYF. The chain joins TRBV4-3 to TRBJ2-5, with D possibly TRBD1 on 6 matching bases. The CDR3 spans 15 residues. Between the trimmed V and J ends, which lost 4 bases and 5 bases, there was a span of 17 bases. CDR1 and CDR2 from the germline V gene are LGHNA and YSLEER.

The rearrangement links TRBV29-1 to TRBJ2-2, with 9 nucleotides matching TRBD1. Per germline, CDR1 SQVTM and CDR2 ANQGSEA. V shed 4 bases and J 6 bases; nucleotides not matched to a gene: 3. This CDR3 is built from 13 residues. The CDR3 region is CSVVQGASGELFF. CDR3 coding DNA: TGCAGCGTTGTACAGGGGGCATCCGGGGAGCTGTTTTTT.

This chain links TRBV6-5 with TRBJ2-7; D unclear. Trimming left V 4 bases short and J 2 bases short, with 12 bases between. Germline V lookup: CDR1 MNHEY, CDR2 SVGAGI. This CDR3 has 14 amino acids. The CDR3 DNA reads as TGTGCCAGCAGTTCTTGGTCCAGAACCTACGAGCAGTACTTC. This codes for CASSSWSRTYEQYF.

This rearrangement joins TRBV19 to TRBJ2-1; D gene uncertain. Germline values: CDR1 LNHDA, CDR2 SQIVND (reference sequence). The CDR3 extends over 12 amino acids. V lost 1 base and J 8 bases, leaving 6 bases between the germline ends. The CDR3 sequence: CASSIAVDEQFF. The CDR3, as DNA: TGTGCCAGTAGTATAGCAGTCGATGAGCAGTTCTTC.

This chain connects TRBV19 to TRBJ1-1; TRBD1 matches 7 bases. The junction had 8 bases not matched to a gene; V was cut back by 5 bases and J by 5 bases. CDR1 is LNHDA and CDR2 is SQIVND in the germline V gene (reference sequence). The CDR3 loop spans 14 amino acids. The CDR3 DNA reads TGTGCCAGTAGTCCTAAGGGGGCTCGGACTGAAGCTTTCTTT. It codes for CASSPKGARTEAFF.

The chain employs TRBV6-5 and TRBJ2-3, with 9 bases that match TRBD2. In germline, CDR1 is MNHEY, CDR2 SVGAGI. Losses at the gene ends were 6 bases for V and 3 bases for J; bases not matched to a gene: 4. CDR3 length: 14 residues. The CDR3 spells CASRLAGVTDTQYF. As DNA, the CDR3 is TGTGCCAGCAGGTTAGCGGGGGTTACAGATACGCAGTATTTT.

The CDR3 reads CASSLTTGSQQYF. The CDR3 DNA sequence: TGTGCCAGCAGCCTAACGACAGGGTCCCAGCAGTACTTC. This chain joins TRBV14 and TRBJ2-7, with TRBD1 matching 7 bases. Germline V gives CDR1 SGHDN, CDR2 FVKESK. This CDR3 is built from 13 residues. J was trimmed by 8 bases and V by 4 bases; bases with no gene match: 8.

The chain combines TRBV4-3 with TRBJ2-1; 10 positions agree with TRBD2. The germline V gene encodes CDR1 LGHNA and CDR2 YSLEER. The V segment lost 6 bases and the J segment 9 bases; nucleotides outside the gene matches: 26. The CDR3 length is 20 residues. The DNA for the CDR3 is TGCGCCAGCAGTCCCCCACGACTAGCGGGTGGGATGGGAGGGATGGGTGAGCAGTTCTTC. Translating gives CASSPPRLAGGMGGMGEQFF.

This clone was seen only once. The chain couples TRBV7-3 to TRBJ1-1; the match to TRBD1 covers 8 bases. Trimming at V came to 5 bases and at J to 2 bases, leaving 10 bases not matched to a gene. The CDR3 covers 16 residues. Germline lookup yields CDR1 SGHTA and CDR2 FQGTGA. DNA of the CDR3: TGTGCCAGCAGCCCGGTGGCTGGGACAGGTAACACTGAAGCTTTCTTT. It encodes CASSPVAGTGNTEAFF.

The chain links TRBV4-1 to TRBJ2-5, with 10 bases fitting TRBD2. J gave up 0 bases and V 8 bases, and 9 bases lay outside the gene matches. Germline V gene lookup returns CDR1 MGHRA and CDR2 YSYEKL. This CDR3 is built from 16 residues. The CDR3 reads CASARLLAGYQETQYF. In DNA, the CDR3 is TGCGCCAGCGCCCGGCTACTAGCGGGATACCAAGAGACCCAGTACTTC.